This TCR beta chain was recovered during a study of shared clonotypes between healthy human individuals (dated by TCRdb to the early 2020s). The study in broad terms: A few men and two women, aged 18 to 49 years, made up the cohort. Per donor, three plates each were used for CD4 naive and CD4 memory, two for CD8 naive, and one for CD8 memory. Blood TCR repertoires of roughly 5 healthy adults were deeply sequenced to estimate repertoire size and the extent of clonotype sharing between individuals. Libraries were prepared and TCR repertoires were sequenced by different laboratories using diverse techniques, in order to increase sequencing depth and limit assay-specific biases. Per donor, leukapheresis produced somewhere between about 0.9 and 10 billion PBMCs. General conclusions and limits of the study: Rarefaction of sorted-subset datasets indicated incomplete sequencing despite the large sequencing depth. Sharing across several donors was observed for roughly 5.4% of naive CD4, over 3% of naive CD8, about 2.3% of memory CD4, and about 0.38% of memory CD8 clonotypes. Sampling was restricted to blood, and TCR repertoires in tissue are likely to differ from TCR repertoires in blood. Higher generation probabilities were observed for clonotypes shared by all four sorted-subset donors than for non-shared clonotypes. Pairwise subsampling indicated that sequencing depth was expected to affect the degree of clonotype sharing among donors. The small number of donors limited the genetic and exposure-history diversity represented. Estimated clonotype richness was generally larger for naive than for memory subsets.

As for this clone: Its binding antigen is unknown. Base quality data are lacking; no much larger clone is found one base away.

CDR3 length: 18 amino acids, cysteine to phenylalanine. The only DNA kept is the CDR3, 54 bases in frame from the first base. Using the deep immunoSEQ assay, TCR CDR3 regions were amplified from genomic DNA by multiplex PCR. Genomic DNA extracted from each cell subset was distributed evenly over all wells of several immunoSEQ 96-well plates, and each plate served as one replicate. For sorted subsets, approximately 190 ng of genomic DNA, equivalent to some 30,000 T cell genomes, went into each replicate PCR. Purified libraries were quantified with a Qubit 3.0 fluorometer, sized on a Bioanalyzer 2100, and re-quantified with the KAPA Library Quantification kit. Each immunoSEQ 96-well plate was sequenced on its own single-read 150-cycle Illumina NextSeq 550 flow cell. The authors' analysis ran thus. Because only junctional sequences without quality scores were contained in the immunoSEQ output, filtering matching that applied to full-length reads could not be performed. To assign V/J genes and CDR3, sequences were annotated using PyIR, a Python wrapper for IgBLAST v1.9, with IMGT germline references. Reads were filtered out if the reads had weak V/J assignments (E-value above 1e-6), no CDR3, stop codons, out-of-frame junctions, or ambiguous translated residues. V3J clonotypes were defined as sequences sharing the same inferred V gene, J gene, and CDR3 amino acid sequence. The percentage overlap between two repertoires was calculated by dividing the number of shared unique clonotypes by the size of the smaller repertoire. Richness of each repertoire was evaluated using RTK rarefaction, the Chao1 estimator, and Recon v2.1 estimates of unobserved clonotypes. Generation probabilities were computed with OLGA for all TCRbeta clonotypes obtained by the gDNA method from several donors. TCRdb took over this immuneACCESS table, retaining in-frame rearrangements with V and J assigned. Such tables are incomplete; in checked studies, under half of the missing clones stem from an unresolved V gene, and the remainder is unexplained. V and J calls and clone size are given by that table; D and trimming were obtained from the DNA. A total of 2 million to 2.5 million clones appear in this sample, 85% to 95% of them only once. Together, the top ten hold approximately 0.13% of the sample.

The donors were healthy, HIV-negative adults with no recently reported acute infections or vaccinations. Every donor was a Caucasian adult living in Nashville, Tennessee, USA. CD4+ T cells were enriched through magnetic negative selection, after which naive cells were positively selected on CD45RA and the remaining negative fraction served as the memory subset. Blood was collected by leukapheresis, and PBMCs were isolated by Ficoll-Histopaque density gradient centrifugation and then cryopreserved in liquid nitrogen vapor phase. Analytical flow cytometry was used to check the purity and quantity of each magnetically sorted T cell population. From each sorted fraction, genomic DNA was isolated and quantified by UV absorbance on a Nanodrop 2000c.

The chain employs TRBV21-1 and TRBJ1-5; TRBD1 is the table's D call, not checked against the DNA. TRBV21-1 is an annotated pseudogene. The TCR sequence derives from a young man in good health. Sequenced material: naive CD4+ T cells sorted from blood. The intended sense of this specimen's cell subset or site label: CD45RA+ positively selected. In nucleotides, the sequence is TGTGCCAGCAGCAATTGGGCCGACAGGCGACTATTCAATCAGCCCCAGCATTTT. Its protein product is CASSNWADRRLFNQPQHF.